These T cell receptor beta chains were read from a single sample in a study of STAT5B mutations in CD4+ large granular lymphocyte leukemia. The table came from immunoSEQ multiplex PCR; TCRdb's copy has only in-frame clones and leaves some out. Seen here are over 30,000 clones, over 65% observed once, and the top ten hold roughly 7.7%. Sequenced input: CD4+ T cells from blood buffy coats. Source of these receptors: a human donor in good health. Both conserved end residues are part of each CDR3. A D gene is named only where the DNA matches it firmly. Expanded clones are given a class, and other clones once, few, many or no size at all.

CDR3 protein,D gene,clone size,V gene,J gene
CASSLKQGKNIQYF,TRBD1,-,TRBV7-3,TRBJ2-4
CASSSGTGNIQYF,-,-,TRBV7-3,TRBJ2-4
CASSFQGLNAGELFF,-,-,TRBV5-6,TRBJ2-2
CASSLGLAGEKQFF,TRBD2,-,TRBV7-7,TRBJ2-1
CASTLSGRGNEQFF,TRBD2,-,TRBV25-1,TRBJ2-1
CASSLGGGSYNEQFF,-,-,TRBV7-3,TRBJ2-1
CASSPNRVAGANVLTF,-,-,TRBV27,TRBJ2-6
CASSLAPQGTQYF,-,-,TRBV10-2,TRBJ2-3
CASSSGGLGNTIYF,-,-,TRBV9,TRBJ1-3
CATSPAGGRETQYF,TRBD2,-,TRBV15,TRBJ2-5
CASSAPGLAKNIQYF,TRBD2,-,TRBV2,TRBJ2-4
CASSFVLAGGVTGELFF,TRBD2,-,TRBV5-1,TRBJ2-2
CASSDGTTGNTIYF,-,-,TRBV2,TRBJ1-3
CASRSFYNEQFF,-,few,TRBV6-5,TRBJ2-1
CASTKLGLNTGELFF,-,-,TRBV6-1,TRBJ2-2
CASSADRDSAFF,TRBD1,-,TRBV7-9,TRBJ1-1
CASSEQGAAPDTQYF,-,-,TRBV2,TRBJ2-3